The T cell receptor (beta chain) under discussion was sequenced for a study of technical replicates of blood from a handful of donors. Between the trimmed V and J ends, which lost 2 bases and 4 bases, there was a span of 8 bases. Per germline, CDR1 SNHLY and CDR2 FYNNEI. CDR3 length: 13 residues. The data were produced by immunoSEQ multiplex PCR, yet TCRdb's version contains in-frame clones alone and is incomplete. The data show under 95,000 clones, with roughly 94% seen just once and approximately 0.24% held by the top ten. The TCR originated in a human donor in good health. V gene TRBV2 combines with J gene TRBJ1-1; D gene ambiguous. The sequenced material came from T cells isolated from PBMCs. CDR3 nucleotide sequence: TGTGCCAGCAGTGAATGGTCGGGCACTGAAGCTTTCTTT. It translates to CASSEWSGTEAFF.